A single sample is the source of the 28 T cell receptor beta chains below, sequenced in a study of blood T cells in healthy people across ages. A second PCR of about 7 to 12 cycles used a sample-barcoded 5' primer and a J-beta primer mix. TCRdb re-called the 5' RACE reads with MiXCR, one entry per CDR3 protein. The sample holds about 1.4 million distinct CDR3 sequences, roughly 59% seen once. The sample taken for sequencing was blood. The receptors come from a man between 18 and 35 years old in good health.

The chain uses TRBV6-1 and TRBJ2-3; no clear D gene. The CDR3 is made up of 13 amino acids. Trimming took off 10 bases at V and 2 bases at J, with 13 bases between the two ends. Germline CDR1 and CDR2: MNHNS and SASEGT. The CDR3 loop reads CANPAPLTDTQYF. The CDR3 bases are TGTGCCAACCCAGCCCCACTCACAGATACGCAGTATTTT.

V and J are TRBV29-1 and TRBJ2-3; D is perhaps TRBD2 (6 bases). This CDR3 region has 12 residues. Germline CDR1 reads SQVTM; CDR2 reads ANQGSEA. With 8 bases removed from V and 5 bases from J, the gap between germline ends came to 14 bases. The CDR3 loop reads CSSSVGGDTQYF. The CDR3 DNA reads as TGCAGCTCCTCCGTGGGGGGAGATACGCAGTATTTT.

Only one count was recorded for this clonotype. The chain recombines TRBV20-1 with TRBJ1-5; 9 bases are shared with TRBD1. The CDR3 is made up of 16 amino acids. Germline-derived CDR1 and CDR2 are DFQATT and SNEGSKA (reference sequence). V shed 6 bases, J shed 3 bases, and the junction held 12 bases outside the gene matches. The CDR3 DNA reads TGCAGTGCCCAAATACAGGGGGCGCGAGCCAATCAGCCCCAGCATTTT. Its translation is CSAQIQGARANQPQHF.

The chain uses TRBV3-1 and TRBJ2-1, with D unresolved. The J call may be faulty, since TRBJ2-7 better matches the DNA end. Germline-derived CDR1 and CDR2 are LGHDT and YNNKEL (reference sequence). The CDR3 is made up of 13 amino acids. The DNA for the CDR3 is TGTGCCAGCAGCCAAGAAATGAAAAATGAGCAGTACTTC. Protein sequence: CASSQEMKNEQYF.

The chain employs TRBV6-2 or TRBV6-3 and TRBJ1-1, with D unresolved. The CDR3 extends over 14 amino acids. The germline V gene encodes CDR1 MNHEY and CDR2 SVGEGT. The germline V and J ends were trimmed by 5 bases and 0 bases, with 10 bases remaining between them. In nucleotides, the CDR3 is TGTGCCAGCAGTGACGACGGACTGAACACTGAAGCTTTCTTT. It is translated as CASSDDGLNTEAFF.

J is TRBJ2-7 and V is TRBV5-6; TRBD2 aligns across 11 bases. CDR3 length equals 16 residues. The germline gives CDR1 SGHDT, CDR2 YYEEEE. The trim removed 1 base at V and 3 bases at J, leaving 6 bases unmatched. The CDR3 loop is CASSLMTSGAFYEQYF. For the CDR3, the DNA is TGTGCCAGCAGCTTGATGACTAGCGGGGCCTTCTACGAGCAGTACTTC.

The rearrangement links TRBV10-2 to TRBJ2-3; 7 bases line up with TRBD2. Germline V lookup: CDR1 WSHSY, CDR2 SAAADI. The CDR3 has 13 residues. Trimming took 7 bases from V and 2 from J; bases not matched to a gene: 3. The CDR3 loop is CASITSATDTQYF. The CDR3 nucleotides read TGCGCCAGCATAACTAGCGCCACAGATACGCAGTATTTT.

The chain links TRBV13 to TRBJ2-7, with 9 bases lining up with TRBD2. The CDR3 is 16 residues long. Germline lookup yields CDR1 PRHDT and CDR2 FYEKMQ (reference sequence). The ends lost 8 bases at V and 3 bases at J; junction bases unmatched: 14. The CDR3 region has the DNA TGTGCCAGCGGCCAAGGGGCGGGAGGGCCCCACTACGAGCAGTACTTC. It specifies CASGQGAGGPHYEQYF.

In its sample, this clonotype was seen once. The chain couples TRBV7-8 to TRBJ1-1; D call uncertain. The CDR3 runs to 13 residues. Germline lookup yields CDR1 SGHVS and CDR2 FQNEAQ. Trimming removed 5 bases at V and 5 bases at J, with 12 bases between. Here the CDR3 reads CASSHPSGTEAFF. The CDR3 DNA sequence: TGTGCCAGCAGCCACCCCAGTGGGACTGAAGCTTTCTTT.

This clonotype was detected only once. The V gene is TRBV20-1, the J gene TRBJ2-7; weak D call: TRBD2 (7 bases). With 5 bases removed from V and 1 base from J, the gap between germline ends came to 15 bases. Germline assignment: CDR1 DFQATT and CDR2 SNEGSKA (reference sequence). The CDR3 has 14 residues. CDR3: CSAYEGGGSYEQYF. In nucleotides, the CDR3 is TGCAGTGCTTACGAGGGGGGGGGTTCCTACGAGCAGTACTTC.

The rearrangement uses TRBV20-1 and TRBJ2-3; D gene uncertain. The CDR3 loop spans 10 amino acids. The germline V and J ends were trimmed by 6 bases and 7 bases, with 8 bases remaining between them. Per the germline V gene, CDR1 is DFQATT and CDR2 is SNEGSKA (reference sequence). The CDR3 here is CSAARHTQYF. Here the CDR3 DNA reads TGCAGTGCGGCGAGGCATACGCAGTATTTT.

V usage is TRBV4-2 and J usage is TRBJ2-7; the D is unclear. The CDR3 totals 17 residues. Germline assignment: CDR1 LGHNA and CDR2 YNFKEQ. Trimming shortened V by 3 bases and J by 2 bases, and 20 bases separated the two germline ends. The DNA of the CDR3 is TGTGCCAGCAGCCAGAATCCAAAATTTGAGGCCACCTACGAGCAGTACTTC. It codes for CASSQNPKFEATYEQYF.

The V gene is TRBV2, the J gene TRBJ2-1; the match to TRBD1 covers 9 bases. V shed 2 bases, J shed 5 bases, and the junction held 4 bases outside the gene matches. There are 15 residues in the CDR3. Germline V CDR1 and CDR2: SNHLY, FYNNEI. In DNA, the CDR3 is TGTGCCAGCAGTGAACAGGACAGGGGCAACAATGAGCAGTTCTTC. Protein sequence: CASSEQDRGNNEQFF.

Only a few counts were recorded for this clonotype. The V call is TRBV4-1, the J call TRBJ2-3; D possibly matches TRBD1 or TRBD2 (6 bases each). V was shortened by 4 bases and J by 4 bases, with 9 bases between the two germline ends. From germline, CDR1 is MGHRA and CDR2 YSYEKL. The CDR3 has 13 residues. CDR3 in amino acids: CASSRGAADTQYF. CDR3 nucleotides: TGCGCCAGCAGCCGGGGGGCGGCAGATACGCAGTATTTT.

This clonotype was seen a few times. The chain carries TRBV5-6 and TRBJ2-7; D is undetermined. Per germline, CDR1 SGHDT and CDR2 YYEEEE. The CDR3 has 17 residues. V dropped 3 bases and J dropped 4 bases, with 23 bases sitting between them. For the CDR3, the DNA is TGTGCCAGCAGCTCCGGTTGGCATCTCAATATGGCATACGAGCAGTACTTC. Translating it yields CASSSGWHLNMAYEQYF.

This clonotype was counted between two and nine times. The chain links TRBV12-3 or TRBV12-4 to TRBJ2-7; tentative D call: TRBD1 (6 bases). V was shortened by 7 bases and J by 2 bases, with 12 bases between the two germline ends. The CDR3 totals 13 residues. CDR3 bases: TGTGCCAGCACCCCGGACAGTACCTACGAGCAGTACTTC. This codes for CASTPDSTYEQYF.

As for this clonotype: A read error may account for a junction end that differs from germline. The rearrangement uses TRBV6-5 and TRBJ2-1; TRBD1 or TRBD2 may be the D gene (6 bases each). The CDR3 consists of 14 residues. Germline V gene lookup returns CDR1 MNHEY and CDR2 SVGAGI. CDR3 nucleotide sequence: TGCGCCAGCACGGCTGGGGGGCCTTACAATGAGCAGTTCTTC. It is translated as CASTAGGPYNEQFF.

CDR3 bases: TGTGCCAGCAGCCAAGAGTGGGACGGCCCGAACACCGGGGAGCTGTTTTTT. It codes for CASSQEWDGPNTGELFF. The chain links TRBV4-2 to TRBJ2-2; the D call may be TRBD1 or TRBD2 (5 bases each). The germline V and J ends were trimmed by 0 bases and 0 bases, with 11 bases remaining between them. CDR1 LGHNA and CDR2 YNFKEQ come from the germline V gene. The CDR3 is 17 amino acids.

The gene calls are TRBV27 and TRBJ1-2; 7 bases agree with TRBD1. J was trimmed by 2 bases and V by 0 bases; bases with no gene match: 3. CDR1 and CDR2 (germline): MNHEY, SMNVEV (reference sequence). CDR3 length: 15 residues. As DNA, the CDR3 is TGTGCCAGCAGTTTATCGGGGACAGAGAACTATGGCTACACCTTC. It is translated as CASSLSGTENYGYTF.

V is TRBV20-1 and J is TRBJ2-3; no clear D gene. Germline lookup yields CDR1 DFQATT and CDR2 SNEGSKA (reference sequence). The CDR3 has 14 residues. V lost 0 bases and J lost 0, with 7 bases in between. The CDR3 region is CSARDPPSTDTQYF. The CDR3 DNA is TGCAGTGCTAGAGACCCTCCTAGCACAGATACGCAGTATTTT.

This clonotype was counted once. This sequence joins TRBV12-3 or TRBV12-4 and TRBJ2-7; D is perhaps TRBD2 (6 bases). The CDR3 is 13 amino acids. Trimming removed 5 bases from V and 2 bases from J, with 10 bases in between. The CDR3 DNA reads as TGTGCCAGCAGTAGGAGGAGGGCCTACGAGCAGTACTTC. Protein sequence: CASSRRRAYEQYF.

Note on this clonotype: It is likely a read error, because the conserved phenylalanine at the end of the CDR3 is missing. This chain links TRBV19 with TRBJ2-7; TRBD2 matches 8 bases. The CDR3 contains 14 residues. J was trimmed by 0 bases and V by 9 bases; bases with no gene match: 7. CDR1 is LNHDA and CDR2 is SQIVND in the germline V gene (reference sequence). CDR3 sequence: CASSRLAGSYEQYS. CDR3 in DNA: TGTGCCAGCTCTAGGCTAGCGGGCTCCTACGAGCAGTACTCC.

The chain recombines TRBV20-1 with TRBJ2-7; TRBD2 matches at 8 bases. The CDR3 has 19 residues. CDR1 is DFQATT, CDR2 SNEGSKA, per germline (reference sequence). V trimming: 1 base; J trimming: 7 bases; junction bases outside the gene matches: 24. The CDR3 sequence is CSARVDVGTSGTRGGEQYF. DNA for the CDR3: TGCAGTGCTAGAGTAGACGTCGGCACTTCCGGGACTAGAGGTGGGGAGCAGTACTTC.

The rearrangement links TRBV30 to TRBJ1-2; D unclear. V gave up 0 bases and J gave up 8 bases, with 13 bases separating them. The germline CDR1 and CDR2 sequences are GTSNPN and SVGIG (reference sequence). This CDR3 contains 13 residues. The CDR3 here is CAWSVPDHRGYTF. In nucleotides, the CDR3 is TGTGCCTGGAGTGTCCCAGACCATAGAGGCTACACCTTC.

V is TRBV18 and J is TRBJ1-2; TRBD1 might be the D (5 bases). This CDR3 is built from 14 residues. Trimming cost V 6 bases and J 4 bases, with 15 bases left between them. Looked up from germline, CDR1 is KGHSH and CDR2 is LQKENI. The CDR3 DNA sequence: TGTGCCAGCTCCCCGACAGCCTCTTTCTATGGCTACACCTTC. Its translation: CASSPTASFYGYTF.

The rearrangement joins TRBV10-3 to TRBJ2-1; D is undetermined. Near its end, the DNA agrees better with TRBJ2-7, so the J call may be wrong. The CDR3 runs to 14 residues. Germline-derived CDR1 and CDR2 are ENHRY and SYGVKD. The CDR3 protein is CAISESITYNEQYF. CDR3 DNA: TGTGCCATCAGTGAGTCGATCACTTACAATGAGCAGTACTTC.

The chain joins TRBV5-8 to TRBJ2-3; D uncertain. The germline V and J ends were trimmed by 2 bases and 1 base, with 11 bases remaining between them. From germline, CDR1 is SGHTS and CDR2 YDEGEE. This CDR3 is 15 amino acids long. The CDR3 spells CASSFAAFGTDTQYF. DNA of the CDR3: TGTGCCAGCAGCTTTGCCGCATTCGGCACAGATACGCAGTATTTT. Complete variable domain (other parts from reference TRBV5-8 and TRBJ2-3): EAGVTQSPTHLIKTRGQQATLRCSPISGHTSVYWYQQALGLGLQFLLWYDEGEERNRGNFPPRFSGRQFPNYSSELNVNALELEDSALYLCASSFAAFGTDTQYFGPGTRLTVL.

This sequence joins TRBV29-1 and TRBJ2-5; D call uncertain. The ends were cut back, 6 bases at V and 3 bases at J, with 14 bases in the middle. The germline V gene encodes CDR1 SQVTM and CDR2 ANQGSEA. The CDR3 has 13 residues. CDR3 nucleotide sequence: TGCAGCGTCTACCCTCTTGGGGAAGAGACCCAGTACTTC. This encodes CSVYPLGEETQYF.